This T cell receptor beta chain was recovered during a study of esophageal squamous cell carcinoma under preoperative chemotherapy. The wider study: Samples included peripheral blood T cells as well as tumor-infiltrating lymphocytes. Study-level findings and limits: Peripheral T cells migrating into the tumor appeared to partly supply post-treatment tumor-infiltrating lymphocytes. Clonal contraction, more than amplification, hit abundant clones after paclitaxel-nedaplatin.

TCRdb recomputed calls from the PCR reads with MiXCR, one row per CDR3 protein. The data show over 10,000 distinct CDR3 sequences, approximately 50% seen once. The CDR3 totals 12 residues. V was shortened by 3 bases and J by 13 bases, with 12 bases between the two germline ends. The V gene's germline CDR1 is KGHDR and CDR2 SFDVKD. Remarks on this clonotype: Antigen specificity is unknown.

Time point given: before preoperative PTX-NDP chemotherapy. Before surgery, patients were given preoperative paclitaxel-nedaplatin chemotherapy. This clonotype originated in a human donor with esophageal squamous cell carcinoma. The donor label of this sample is uncertain. The rearrangement uses TRBV24-1 and TRBJ2-4; the D gene is possibly TRBD2 (6 bases). The sample here was taken from a patient given preoperative chemotherapy. The CDR3 sequence: CATSDPRREQYF. CDR3 nucleotide sequence: TGTGCCACCAGTGATCCCCGACGGGAGCAGTACTTC.